The clone carrying this TCR beta chain has ten or more counts. Antigen unknown. The sample is drawn from a study of blood T cells in healthy people across ages. The study, taken as a whole, reports: A greater number of naive CD4+ cells and higher diversity distinguished long-lived donors from aged donors.

PCR was performed a second time for about 7 to 11 cycles using a sample-barcoded 5' primer and a J-beta primer mix. TCRdb analysed the 5' RACE reads with MiXCR anew, one entry per CDR3 protein. In the table there are some 1.6 million distinct CDR3 sequences, about 35% of which are singletons. Between the trimmed V and J ends, which lost 4 bases and 7 bases, there was a span of 20 bases. This CDR3 spans 15 amino acids. Germline V gene lookup returns CDR1 SNHLY and CDR2 FYNNEI. Sample donors were healthy Caucasian individuals that came from Russia, aged roughly 6 to 100. The specimen sequenced was blood. The clonotype was recovered from a woman aged 25 to 39 in good health. This sequence joins TRBV2 and TRBJ2-7; the D gene is possibly TRBD2 (6 bases). In nucleotides, the CDR3 is TGTGCCAGCAGTGCCGAGGACTATCCGGAGAGTGAGCAGTACTTC. This gives the protein CASSAEDYPESEQYF.